The T cell receptor (beta chain) described here comes from a study of technical replicates of blood from a few donors. The CDR3 spans 14 residues. Trimming stripped 1 base from V and 4 bases from J, with 7 bases between. Germline V gives CDR1 SGHTA, CDR2 FQGNSA. Generated by immunoSEQ multiplex PCR, the TCRdb table keeps only in-frame clones and is missing some. Here the sample spans about 88,000 clones, 95% being singletons. The sequenced material came from T cells isolated from PBMCs. The chain has TRBV7-2 and TRBJ2-2; unclear D gene. This clonotype was sampled from a human donor in good health. This CDR3 is CASSLVYSTGELFF. Here the CDR3 DNA reads TGTGCCAGCAGCTTAGTTTATAGCACCGGGGAGCTGTTTTTT.